The present entry profiles one T cell receptor beta chain with its context. Its target is not known. This entry belongs to a study of early T cells in non-severe SARS-CoV-2 infection. Findings and caveats of the study: Sequences matched to VDJdb favored anti-spike CD8 responses, while private and CD4 specificities were missed.

Individual cDNA molecules each received unique molecular identifiers attached to them. TCRdb itself ran the 5' RACE reads through MiXCR, one entry per CDR3 protein. The sample has some 67,000 distinct CDR3 sequences, over 10% seen once; the top ten hold about 5%. With 5 bases removed from V and 6 bases from J, the gap between germline ends came to 14 bases. This CDR3 region has 14 residues. Germline CDR1 reads SGHNT; CDR2 reads YYREEE (reference sequence). The sample comprised whole blood. The source is an adult who was a healthcare worker with PCR-confirmed SARS-CoV-2 infection or an uninfected control (not recorded which). The V and J genes are TRBV5-4 and TRBJ2-2, with D possibly called TRBD1 or TRBD2 (5 bases each). CDR3 sequence reads: CASSPPGPSGELFF. The DNA of the CDR3 is TGTGCCAGCAGTCCCCCGGGACCCTCCGGGGAGCTGTTTTTT.